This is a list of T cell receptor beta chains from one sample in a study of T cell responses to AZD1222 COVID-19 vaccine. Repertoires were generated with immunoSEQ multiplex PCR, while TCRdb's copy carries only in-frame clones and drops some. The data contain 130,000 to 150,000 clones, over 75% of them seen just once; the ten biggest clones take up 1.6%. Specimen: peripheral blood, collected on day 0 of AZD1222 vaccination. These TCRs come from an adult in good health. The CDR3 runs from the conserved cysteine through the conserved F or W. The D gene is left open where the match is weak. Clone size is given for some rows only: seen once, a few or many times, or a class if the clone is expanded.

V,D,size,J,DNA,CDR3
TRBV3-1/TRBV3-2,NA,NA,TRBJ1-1,TGTGCCAGCAGCCAGACAGCTGGGAACACTGAAGCTTTCTTT,CASSQTAGNTEAFF
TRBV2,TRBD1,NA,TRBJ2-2,TGTGCCAGCAGTACCCCCGGGACAGCATCCGGGGAGCTGTTTTTT,CASSTPGTASGELFF
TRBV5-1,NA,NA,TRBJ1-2,TGCGCCAGCAGCTTGGGCCGGGACGGGAACTATGGCTACACCTTC,CASSLGRDGNYGYTF
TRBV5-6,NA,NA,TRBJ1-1,TGTGCCAGCAGCTTGTATTGGACTGAAGCTTTCTTT,CASSLYWTEAFF
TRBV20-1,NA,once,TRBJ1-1,TGCAGTGCTAGAGCAGGATATGAAGCTTTCTTT,CSARAGYEAFF
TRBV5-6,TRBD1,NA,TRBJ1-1,TGTGCCAGCAGCCTGGACAGGGGGCGAATTCGGAACACTGAAGCTTTCTTT,CASSLDRGRIRNTEAFF
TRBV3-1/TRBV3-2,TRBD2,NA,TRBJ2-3,TGTGCCAGCAGCCGAACTAGCGGGAGGAACACAGATACGCAGTATTTT,CASSRTSGRNTDTQYF
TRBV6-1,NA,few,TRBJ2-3,TGTGCCAGCAGTGAGCCTACCGGGCGGGGTTACACAGATACGCAGTATTTT,CASSEPTGRGYTDTQYF
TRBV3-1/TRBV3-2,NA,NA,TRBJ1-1,TGTGCCAGCAGCCCCCTCCCGGGTGACACTGAAGCTTTCTTT,CASSPLPGDTEAFF
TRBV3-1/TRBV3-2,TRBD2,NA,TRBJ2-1,TGTGCCAGCAGCCTGATAGCGGGGGGGCACAATGAGCAGTTCTTC,CASSLIAGGHNEQFF
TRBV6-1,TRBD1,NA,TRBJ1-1,TGTGCCAGCAGTGAAAGGACAGGCCCATTTACTGAAGCTTTCTTT,CASSERTGPFTEAFF
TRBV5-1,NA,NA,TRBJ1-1,TGCGCCAGCAGGACTCGGGACGGCGGAGATGAAGCTTTCTTT,CASRTRDGGDEAFF
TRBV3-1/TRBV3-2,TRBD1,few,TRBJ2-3,TGTGCCAGCAGCCAGATGCGACAGGGAATAACAGATACGCAGTATTTT,CASSQMRQGITDTQYF
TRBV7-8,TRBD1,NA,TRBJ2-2,TGTGCCAGCAGTAATCCGACAGGGGGCTTCGGGGAGCTGTTTTTT,CASSNPTGGFGELFF
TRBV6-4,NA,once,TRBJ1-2,TGTGCCAGCAGTGACTCAGGATACTATGGCTACACCTTC,CASSDSGYYGYTF